The 32 T cell receptor beta chains reported below all come from one sample, sequenced in a study of siplizumab effects on memory and regulatory T cells. Kept together in coculture, the mixed lymphocyte reaction cells spent approximately 6 days at 37°C. Their antigen targets remain unknown. Data came from immunoSEQ multiplex PCR; TCRdb stores just in-frame clones and leaves some out. The data show roughly 9,900 clones, around 40% seen once. The sequencing input was CFSE-low (dividing) CD4+ T cells sorted from an allogeneic mixed lymphocyte reaction. These receptor sequences come from a human donor in good health; the cells came from an allogeneic mixed lymphocyte reaction.

This clone was observed a few times. The chain combines TRBV6-6 with TRBJ2-1; TRBD1 aligns across 7 bases. CDR1 and CDR2 (germline): MNHNY, SVGAGI (reference sequence). The CDR3 runs to 15 residues. With 5 bases clipped from V and 1 base from J, the junction kept 5 bases outside the gene matches. The CDR3 region has the DNA TGTGCCAGCAGTACCACAGGGGCATCCTACAATGAGCAGTTCTTC. This sequence encodes CASSTTGASYNEQFF.

V gene TRBV5-1 combines with J gene TRBJ2-2; TRBD2 aligns across 11 bases. CDR3 length: 15 residues. V was clipped by 5 bases and J by 6 bases; unmatched bases: 6. Per germline, CDR1 SGHRS and CDR2 YFSETQ. The CDR3 region has the DNA TGCGCCAGCAGTTGGACTAGCGGGCATTCCGGGGAGCTGTTTTTT. As protein: CASSWTSGHSGELFF.

The CDR3 loop reads CASSLTSGRVLRRFNEQFF. CDR3 bases: TGTGCCAGCAGCTTGACTAGCGGGAGGGTCCTACGGCGGTTCAATGAGCAGTTCTTC. The J gene is TRBJ2-1, the V gene TRBV11-3; 14 bases align to TRBD2. V lost 3 bases, J lost 6 bases, and 13 bases stayed unmatched. The CDR3 consists of 19 residues. Germline CDR1 SGHNT, CDR2 YENEEA.

The chain combines TRBV18 with TRBJ2-7, with TRBD1 matching over 8 bases. The CDR3 consists of 15 residues. V was clipped by 1 base and J by 4 bases; unmatched bases: 6. Germline assignment: CDR1 KGHSH and CDR2 LQKENI. CDR3: CASSPQPGGEYEQYF. CDR3 coding DNA: TGTGCCAGCTCACCACAGCCAGGGGGCGAGTACGAGCAGTACTTC. The variable domain in full, with the rest retrieved from reference TRBV18 and TRBJ2-7, is NAGVMQNPRHLVRRRGQEARLRCSPMKGHSHVYWYRQLPEEGLKFMVYLQKENIIDESGMPKERFSAEFPKEGPSILRIQQVVRGDSAAYFCASSPQPGGEYEQYFGPGTRLTVT.

This clone was seen more than once but under ten times. The chain couples TRBV4-2 to TRBJ2-1; 8 bases are shared with TRBD2. This CDR3 spans 17 amino acids. The J segment lost 1 base and the V segment lost 1 base, leaving 6 bases of the junction unmatched. CDR1 and CDR2 (germline): LGHNA, YNFKEQ. The CDR3 coding sequence is TGTGCCAGCAGCCAAGGTTATAGCGGGACGTCCTACAATGAGCAGTTCTTC. It codes for CASSQGYSGTSYNEQFF.

With regard to this clone: One base away lies a much larger clone, so this may be a sequencing read error. V and J are TRBV9 and TRBJ2-7; 9 bases fit TRBD1. The CDR3 has 16 residues. Per germline, CDR1 SGDLS and CDR2 YYNGEE. The CDR3 DNA reads as TGTGCCAGCAGTCCTAGATGGGGACAGGGATTGGGCGAGCGGTACTTC. As protein: CASSPRWGQGLGERYF.

The chain employs TRBV14 and TRBJ1-2, with D maybe TRBD1 (5 bases). This CDR3 spans 13 amino acids. The ends were cut back, 4 bases at V and 7 bases at J, with 13 bases in the middle. Germline CDR1 SGHDN, CDR2 FVKESK. This CDR3 reads CASSPTGPPGYTF. The CDR3 region has the DNA TGTGCCAGCAGCCCTACAGGCCCCCCTGGCTACACCTTC. The full variable domain, its missing parts supplied by reference TRBV14 and TRBJ1-2, is EAGVTQFPSHSVIEKGQTVTLRCDPISGHDNLYWYRRVMGKEIKFLLHFVKESKQDESGMPNNRFLAERTGGTYSTLKVQPAELEDSGVYFCASSPTGPPGYTFGSGTRLTVV.

The sample holds a few counts of this clone. This chain joins TRBV25-1 and TRBJ2-3; D is unresolved. Germline V lookup: CDR1 MGHDK, CDR2 SYGVNS. V dropped 4 bases and J dropped 9 bases, with 11 bases sitting between them. CDR3 length: 12 residues. In nucleotides, the CDR3 is TGTGCCAGCAGTGCAGGCCCTTGGACGCAGTATTTT. It specifies CASSAGPWTQYF. Drawing the rest from reference TRBV25-1 and TRBJ2-3, the complete variable domain is EADIYQTPRYLVIGTGKKITLECSQTMGHDKMYWYQQDPGMELHLIHYSYGVNSTEKGDLSSESTVSRIRTEHFPLTLESARPSHTSQYLCASSAGPWTQYFGPGTRLTVL.

The chain joins TRBV5-1 to TRBJ1-1, with D perhaps matching TRBD1 (5 bases). The CDR3 totals 13 residues. In germline, CDR1 is SGHRS, CDR2 YFSETQ. With 6 bases removed from V and 4 bases from J, the gap between germline ends came to 13 bases. Here the CDR3 DNA reads TGCGCCAGCAAAGCTTCAGGGCCCACTGAAGCTTTCTTT. It yields the protein CASKASGPTEAFF. Looking up the rest from reference TRBV5-1 and TRBJ1-1 gives the full variable domain: KAGVTQTPRYLIKTRGQQVTLSCSPISGHRSVSWYQQTPGQGLQFLFEYFSETQRNKGNFPGRFSGRQFSNSRSEMNVSTLELGDSALYLCASKASGPTEAFFGQGTRLTVV.

The V and J genes are TRBV5-1 and TRBJ2-5; 7 bases map to TRBD2. V lost 6 bases, J lost 2 bases, and 10 bases stayed unmatched. There are 15 residues in the CDR3. Per the germline V gene, CDR1 is SGHRS and CDR2 is YFSETQ. The CDR3 sequence is CASNGLLATQETQYF. Here the CDR3 DNA reads TGCGCCAGCAACGGGTTACTAGCGACTCAAGAGACCCAGTACTTC.

The chain has TRBV6-6 and TRBJ1-1; D unresolved. In germline, CDR1 is MNHNY, CDR2 SVGAGI (reference sequence). This CDR3 region has 12 residues. The V end lost 4 bases, the J end lost 1 base, and 4 bases lay between the germline ends. CDR3 sequence reads: CASSFQNTEAFF. CDR3 coding DNA: TGTGCCAGCAGTTTCCAGAACACTGAAGCTTTCTTT.

This clone was seen only a few times. The rearrangement links TRBV6-6 to TRBJ2-1, with unresolved D. The germline V and J ends were trimmed by 8 bases and 4 bases, with 6 bases remaining between them. The germline V gene has CDR1 MNHNY and CDR2 SVGAGI (reference sequence). There are 11 residues in the CDR3. In DNA, the CDR3 is TGTGCCAGCGGTGGGTACAATGAGCAGTTCTTC. This gives the protein CASGGYNEQFF.

The chain joins TRBV9 to TRBJ2-5; D is possibly TRBD2 (7 bases). The CDR3 contains 15 residues. Trimming removed 0 bases at V and 4 bases at J, with 13 bases between. Germline V gene data show CDR1 as SGDLS and CDR2 as YYNGEE. The CDR3 coding sequence is TGTGCCAGCAGCGTAGCTACGGGGGGCGGAGAGACCCAGTACTTC. Protein product: CASSVATGGGETQYF. The full variable domain, its missing parts supplied by reference TRBV9 and TRBJ2-5, is DSGVTQTPKHLITATGQRVTLRCSPRSGDLSVYWYQQSLDQGLQFLIQYYNGEERAKGNILERFSAQQFPDLHSELNLSSLELGDSALYFCASSVATGGGETQYFGPGTRLLVL.

This clone is a singleton in its sample. The V and J genes are TRBV27 and TRBJ2-3; 7 nucleotides line up with TRBD2. Per the germline V gene, CDR1 is MNHEY and CDR2 is SMNVEV (reference sequence). The V gene end was trimmed by 3 bases and the J gene end by 5 bases; junction bases not matched to a gene: 2. The CDR3 consists of 13 residues. In DNA, the CDR3 is TGTGCCAGCAGTTTTTTAGCGGGAGATACGCAGTATTTT. As protein: CASSFLAGDTQYF.

This clone was seen more than once but under ten times. The chain uses TRBV6-5 and TRBJ2-1; no clear D gene. There are 12 residues in the CDR3. Trimming left V 5 bases short and J 6 bases short, with 8 bases between. In germline, CDR1 is MNHEY, CDR2 SVGAGI. In DNA form, the CDR3 reads TGTGCCAGCAGTGAAATGGGCAATGAGCAGTTCTTC. Amino acids: CASSEMGNEQFF.

The CDR3 DNA is TGCGCCAGCAGCGAGGGACTTAACAGGAATGAGCAGTTCTTC. Translated: CASSEGLNRNEQFF. The chain recombines TRBV5-1 with TRBJ2-1, with D maybe TRBD2 (6 bases). Per the germline V gene, CDR1 is SGHRS and CDR2 is YFSETQ. CDR3 length equals 14 residues. The V gene lost 4 bases and the J gene lost 7 bases, with 15 bases spanning the gap.

The J gene is TRBJ2-7, the V gene TRBV28; 7 bases are a match to TRBD1. Trimming at V came to 5 bases and at J to 2 bases, leaving 18 bases not matched to a gene. The CDR3 length is 18 residues. Germline CDR1 reads MDHEN; CDR2 reads SYDVKM. CDR3 region: CASSEPPGTAQGTYEQYF. The CDR3, as DNA: TGTGCCAGCAGTGAACCACCGGGGACAGCGCAAGGAACCTACGAGCAGTACTTC.

This clone is termed medium-sized. The chain couples TRBV28 to TRBJ2-5, with D perhaps matching TRBD1 (5 bases). Trimming shortened V by 7 bases and J by 6 bases, and 18 bases separated the two germline ends. CDR1 is MDHEN, CDR2 SYDVKM, per germline. The CDR3 is 14 residues long. Here the CDR3 DNA reads TGTGCCAGCACCGCCCCGCAGGGTCGTAAGACCCAGTACTTC. Protein product: CASTAPQGRKTQYF.

The rearrangement uses TRBV28 and TRBJ1-5; D unresolved. The CDR3 is 12 amino acids. V gave up 5 bases and J gave up 4 bases, with 6 bases separating them. Germline CDR1 is MDHEN and CDR2 is SYDVKM. As DNA, the CDR3 is TGTGCCAGCAGTGAGCCTAATCAGCCCCAGCATTTT. Protein sequence: CASSEPNQPQHF.

V and J are TRBV7-9 and TRBJ1-4; 8 bases align to TRBD1. The V segment lost 5 bases and the J segment 7 bases; nucleotides outside the gene matches: 9. The germline CDR1 and CDR2 sequences are SEHNR and FQNEAQ (reference sequence). The CDR3 consists of 15 residues. CDR3 in amino acids: CASSARTGRSEKLFF. Here the CDR3 DNA reads TGTGCCAGCAGCGCCCGGACAGGGAGGAGTGAAAAACTGTTTTTT.

The chain is built from TRBV30 and TRBJ1-1, with unresolved D. Germline values: CDR1 GTSNPN, CDR2 SVGIG (reference sequence). The CDR3 consists of 13 residues. Trimming stripped 0 bases from V and 7 bases from J, with 12 bases between. CDR3 residues: CAWSVQPGGEAFF. In DNA, the CDR3 is TGTGCCTGGAGTGTGCAACCGGGAGGTGAAGCTTTCTTT.

The chain has TRBV12-5 and TRBJ2-7, with 10 nucleotides matching TRBD1. CDR3 length equals 19 residues. Germline CDR1 reads LGHNT; CDR2 reads FRNRAP. The trim removed 5 bases at V and 3 bases at J, leaving 19 bases unmatched. CDR3 in amino acids: CASGPLGQGMRSHHYEQYF. In DNA, the CDR3 is TGTGCTAGTGGTCCCTTGGGACAGGGGATGCGTAGTCACCACTACGAGCAGTACTTC.

In its sample, this clone ranks as medium-sized. The CDR3 nucleotides read TGTGCCAGCAGCTCCAGGGGGCTTGAGAAGCAGTACTTC. Translated: CASSSRGLEKQYF. The chain couples TRBV5-6 to TRBJ2-7; the match to TRBD1 covers 8 bases. The CDR3 spans 13 residues. V lost 3 bases, J lost 8 bases, and 7 bases stayed unmatched. Germline values: CDR1 SGHDT, CDR2 YYEEEE. Full variable domain (outside the CDR3, taken from reference TRBV5-6 and TRBJ2-7): DAGVTQSPTHLIKTRGQQVTLRCSPKSGHDTVSWYQQALGQGPQFIFQYYEEEERQRGNFPDRFSGHQFPNYSSELNVNALLLGDSALYLCASSSRGLEKQYFGPGTRLTVT.

This clone is medium-sized (0.01 to 0.1%) by share. This rearrangement joins TRBV6-5 to TRBJ2-1; TRBD1 matches 8 bases. The CDR3 totals 15 residues. CDR1 and CDR2 from the germline V gene are MNHEY and SVGAGI. J gave up 9 bases and V 8 bases, and 15 bases lay outside the gene matches. CDR3 sequence (DNA): TGTGCCAGCTTGGAACCAGGGGGCAGTTTTTTTGAGCAGTTCTTC. It codes for CASLEPGGSFFEQFF.

V gene TRBV5-1 combines with J gene TRBJ1-1, with 10 bases aligning to TRBD1. V dropped 0 bases and J dropped 5; count of bases not matched to a gene: 4. The CDR3 has 15 residues. In germline, CDR1 is SGHRS, CDR2 YFSETQ. The CDR3 is CASSLEDRGITEAFF. The CDR3 nucleotides read TGCGCCAGCAGCTTGGAGGACAGGGGGATAACTGAAGCTTTCTTT.

The chain employs TRBV4-1 and TRBJ2-2, with 8 bases aligning to TRBD1. V shed 0 bases, J shed 5 bases, and the junction held 11 bases outside the gene matches. The germline V gene encodes CDR1 MGHRA and CDR2 YSYEKL. The CDR3 is 18 amino acids. Here the CDR3 reads CASSQDRTGRGRTGELFF. The CDR3 DNA reads as TGCGCCAGCAGCCAAGATCGTACGGGCAGGGGGCGAACCGGGGAGCTGTTTTTT.

This clone was detected once. This chain uses TRBV7-8 with TRBJ2-2; possible D gene TRBD2, 6 bases. The CDR3 runs 17 residues. Germline V gives CDR1 SGHVS, CDR2 FQNEAQ. V lost 2 bases and J 1 base, leaving 14 bases between the germline ends. CDR3 in amino acids: CASSLRGLARNTGELFF. In DNA form, the CDR3 reads TGTGCCAGCAGCTTAAGAGGGCTAGCGAGGAACACCGGGGAGCTGTTTTTT.

The chain uses TRBV9 and TRBJ1-2; a possible D gene is TRBD1 (6 bases). This CDR3 region has 16 residues. The V gene lost 4 bases and the J gene lost 7 bases, with 23 bases spanning the gap. The V gene's germline CDR1 is SGDLS and CDR2 YYNGEE. The CDR3 is CASSTPPRYRALGYTF. The CDR3 DNA reads as TGTGCCAGCAGCACCCCCCCCCGTTACAGGGCGCTTGGCTACACCTTC.

The rearrangement uses TRBV4-3 and TRBJ2-7, with 7 bases lining up with TRBD1. The V and J ends lost 5 bases and 3 bases, in that order; junction bases with no gene match: 7. CDR3 size: 14 residues. Germline lookup yields CDR1 LGHNA and CDR2 YSLEER. The CDR3: CASSLVGDSYEQYF. As DNA, the CDR3 is TGCGCCAGCAGCTTGGTTGGGGACAGCTACGAGCAGTACTTC.

V usage is TRBV5-4 and J usage is TRBJ2-5, with 7 bases matching TRBD2. CDR3 length: 14 amino acids. The V and J ends lost 3 bases and 2 bases, in that order; junction bases with no gene match: 4. Germline CDR1 and CDR2: SGHNT and YYREEE (reference sequence). In DNA form, the CDR3 reads TGTGCCAGCAGCTCCCCGGGACTACAAGAGACCCAGTACTTC. This codes for CASSSPGLQETQYF.

This clone is classed as medium-sized. The chain links TRBV28 to TRBJ1-1; 10 bases agree with TRBD1. This CDR3 contains 15 residues. Germline V lookup: CDR1 MDHEN, CDR2 SYDVKM. Germline trimming cut 10 bases from V and 1 base from J; bases unmatched to any gene: 9. The CDR3 loop is CATLRGDRGNTEAFF. The CDR3, as DNA: TGTGCCACCCTAAGAGGGGACAGGGGGAACACTGAAGCTTTCTTT.

The J gene is TRBJ2-5, the V gene TRBV6-6, with a tentative D call TRBD2 (5 bases). CDR1 is MNHNY, CDR2 SVGAGI, per germline (reference sequence). The CDR3 is 14 residues long. The V and J ends lost 2 bases and 2 bases respectively, with 9 bases between them. DNA for the CDR3: TGTGCCAGCAGTTACAGCGGTAGACAAGAGACCCAGTACTTC. This encodes CASSYSGRQETQYF.